The rows below give T cell receptor beta chains drawn from one sample of a study of somatic mutations in cytotoxic T cells in rheumatoid arthritis. Measured with immunoSEQ multiplex PCR; TCRdb has only the in-frame clones, and not every one. The top ten clones hold just over 9.5% of a sample with approximately 25,000 clones, roughly four fifths of them seen once. Sequenced: CD8+ T cells sorted from blood. The receptor set was obtained from a woman aged 18 to 35 in good health. CDR3s include the opening cysteine and the closing phenylalanine or tryptophan. Fields, in order: J gene, D gene, clone size, V gene, CDR3 DNA, CDR3 protein. The D gene is left open where the match is weak. Where a row states a size, it is once, few, many or the class of an expanded clone; other rows omit it.

>TRBJ2-1|.|.|TRBV30
TGTGCCTGGAGTGTAAACAGTTACAATGAGCAGTTCTTC
CAWSVNSYNEQFF
>TRBJ2-1|.|.|TRBV28
TGTGCCAGCTCCCTCGAGGCCTCCTACAATGAGCAGTTCTTC
CASSLEASYNEQFF
>TRBJ1-5|.|few|TRBV6-1
TGTGCCAGCAAGGATAGGGCCCAGCATTTT
CASKDRAQHF
>TRBJ2-1|.|.|TRBV4-1
TGCGCCAGCAGCCACCCCGGTTTGGGGGCCAATGAGCAGTTCTTC
CASSHPGLGANEQFF
>TRBJ2-1|TRBD2|.|TRBV28
TGTGCCAGCAGTTTAGGGCGGGAGGCCCTCTACAATGAGCAGTTCTTC
CASSLGREALYNEQFF
>TRBJ2-7|.|.|TRBV19
TGTGCCAGTAGTATTAGCCTAGCCGTATACGAGCAGTACTTC
CASSISLAVYEQYF
>TRBJ2-7|.|.|TRBV2
TGTGCCAGCAGTGATGCAGGGTGGGGTGAGCAGTACTTC
CASSDAGWGEQYF
>TRBJ2-2|.|.|TRBV27
TGTGCCAGCAGTTTATTTTCACCTAAGACCGGGGAGCTGTTTTTT
CASSLFSPKTGELFF
>TRBJ1-5|TRBD1|few|TRBV15
TGTGCCACCAGCAGATCCGGACAGGGGGGTCAGCCCCAGCATTTT
CATSRSGQGGQPQHF
>TRBJ2-7|.|.|TRBV29-1
TGCAGCGTCCGGACGGGCTCCTACGAGCAGTACTTC
CSVRTGSYEQYF
>TRBJ1-2|.|.|TRBV4-1
TGCGCCAGCAGCCAGTCATCAGGCAACTATGGCTACACCTTC
CASSQSSGNYGYTF
>TRBJ2-1|TRBD1|.|TRBV14
TGTGCCAGCAGCCGACGACAGGGAAGCTCCTACAATGAGCAGTTCTTC
CASSRRQGSSYNEQFF
>TRBJ2-2|.|.|TRBV7-9
TGTGCCAGCAGCGGGCCTGGGGGGAACACCGGGGAGCTGTTTTTT
CASSGPGGNTGELFF
>TRBJ2-7|TRBD1|few|TRBV30
TGTGCCTGGAGTACTGACAGGGCTCACGAGCAGTACTTC
CAWSTDRAHEQYF
>TRBJ2-7|TRBD1|.|TRBV29-1
TGCAGCGTAGAAAGGACAGGGTACTACGAGCAGTACTTC
CSVERTGYYEQYF
>TRBJ1-4|.|once|TRBV7-6
TGTGCCAGCAGCCTAACAGGAGGGAGGTTCGAAAAACTGTTTTTT
CASSLTGGRFEKLFF
>TRBJ2-1|TRBD2|.|TRBV7-6
TGTGCCAGCAGCGCCGGGGGGTACGGAGAGCAGTTCTTC
CASSAGGYGEQFF
>TRBJ1-4|.|.|TRBV27
TGTGCCAGCAGTTTATCGACGCAGGGAGGGGAAAAACTGTTTTTT
CASSLSTQGGEKLFF
>TRBJ2-3|TRBD2|.|TRBV19
TGTGCCAGTACCTCACTAGCGGGAGGGCCCGGAGATACGCAGTATTTT
CASTSLAGGPGDTQYF
>TRBJ2-2|.|.|TRBV6-5
TGTGCCAGCGCCCTTGGGACGGAGAACACCGGGGAGCTGTTTTTT
CASALGTENTGELFF
>TRBJ1-3|.|.|TRBV28
TGTGCCAGCAGTTTTTTCGGGGTGGACGGAGGAAACACCATATATTTT
CASSFFGVDGGNTIYF
>TRBJ2-1|TRBD1|.|TRBV7-2
TGTGCAGAGGACAGGGGGAATGAGCAGTTCTTC
CAEDRGNEQFF
>TRBJ1-2|.|few|TRBV13
TGTGCCAGCAGCTCTACCCTTCGGGGGGGCTACACCTTC
CASSSTLRGGYTF
>TRBJ2-3|TRBD2|once|TRBV9
TGTGCCAGCAGCCCTTATAGCGGGTACACAGATACGCAGTATTTT
CASSPYSGYTDTQYF
>TRBJ2-7|TRBD1|.|TRBV11-2
TGTGCCAGCAGCTTCCGTCCGGGACAGGGATTCCACGAGCAGTACTTC
CASSFRPGQGFHEQYF
>TRBJ2-7|.|.|TRBV27
TGTGCCAGCAGTAACTCCGGGTCCATGACCTACGAGCAGTACTTC
CASSNSGSMTYEQYF
>TRBJ2-5|TRBD2|.|TRBV9
TGTGCCAGCAGCGCCAGCGGGGGGATAGCGGAGACCCAGTACTTC
CASSASGGIAETQYF
>TRBJ2-1|.|.|TRBV7-6
TGTGCCAGCAGTCCTGGGACCCTCGACTTCAATGAGCAGTTCTTC
CASSPGTLDFNEQFF
>TRBJ2-1|.|.|TRBV28
TGTGCCAGCAGTTTCCGGCGACAGTTACCGAACAATGAGCAGTTCTTC
CASSFRRQLPNNEQFF
>TRBJ1-2|.|.|TRBV7-9
TGTGCCAGCAGCTTACCAGGGCAGGGATACTATGGCTACACCTTC
CASSLPGQGYYGYTF
>TRBJ2-3|TRBD1|.|TRBV9
TGTGCCAGCAGCGGAGGTTGGGGGGGACAGGGTACAGATACGCAGTATTTT
CASSGGWGGQGTDTQYF
>TRBJ2-3|.|few|TRBV28
TGTGCCAGCAGTCACGACAGGAGCACAGATACGCAGTATTTT
CASSHDRSTDTQYF
>TRBJ2-1|.|once|TRBV15
TGTGCCACCAGCACTCAGCGGGTCTGGGTGGGGAATGAGCAGTTCTTC
CATSTQRVWVGNEQFF
>TRBJ1-5|.|.|TRBV2
TGTGCCAGCAGTGTATGGGACAAAAATCAGCCCCAGCATTTT
CASSVWDKNQPQHF
>TRBJ1-1|.|.|TRBV29-1
TGCAGCGTTGAAGATCGGGGGTGGGGGAACACTGAAGCTTTCTTT
CSVEDRGWGNTEAFF
>TRBJ1-5|.|.|TRBV9
TGTGCCAGCAGCGTCAGTCTTAATCAGCCCCAGCATTTT
CASSVSLNQPQHF
>TRBJ1-2|TRBD1|.|TRBV7-7
TGTGCTAGCAGCCAAGGACAGGGCTATGGCTACACCTTC
CASSQGQGYGYTF
>TRBJ1-5|.|few|TRBV19
TGTGCCAGTGGATCAGGGATTCAGCCCCAGCATTTT
CASGSGIQPQHF
>TRBJ1-4|.|.|TRBV5-8
TGTGCCACCCTTGGAGGGGCGGGCACTAATGAAAAACTGTTTTTT
CATLGGAGTNEKLFF
>TRBJ1-2|TRBD1|.|TRBV28
TGTGCCAGCAGTCCCGGGACAGGGCGCGCCTATGGCTACACCTTC
CASSPGTGRAYGYTF
>TRBJ1-3|.|.|TRBV9
TGTGCCAGCAGCGTAGGAGGGGCTGGAAACACCATATATTTT
CASSVGGAGNTIYF
>TRBJ2-7|.|.|TRBV9
TGTGCCAGCAGCGTTCAGTGGGGACCCACCTACGAGCAGTACTTC
CASSVQWGPTYEQYF
>TRBJ1-5|.|.|TRBV5-1
TGCGCCAGCAGCCCCCTCGGGGGCAATCAGCCCCAGCATTTT
CASSPLGGNQPQHF